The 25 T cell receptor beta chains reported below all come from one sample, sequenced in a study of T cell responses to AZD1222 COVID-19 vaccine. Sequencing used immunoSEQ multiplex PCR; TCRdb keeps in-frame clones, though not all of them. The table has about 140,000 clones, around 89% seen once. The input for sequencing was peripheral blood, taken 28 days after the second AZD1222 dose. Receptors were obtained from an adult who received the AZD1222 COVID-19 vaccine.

Here the CDR3 DNA reads TGCGCCAGCAGCTTGGCAGGACAGAACACTGAAGCTTTCTTT. Its protein product is CASSLAGQNTEAFF. The chain is built from TRBV5-1 and TRBJ1-1, with D possibly TRBD1 on 5 matching bases. The germline V gene has CDR1 SGHRS and CDR2 YFSETQ. The CDR3 extends over 14 amino acids. The germline V and J ends were trimmed by 0 bases and 1 base, with 7 bases remaining between them. Filled out from reference TRBV5-1 and TRBJ1-1, the complete variable domain reads KAGVTQTPRYLIKTRGQQVTLSCSPISGHRSVSWYQQTPGQGLQFLFEYFSETQRNKGNFPGRFSGRQFSNSRSEMNVSTLELGDSALYLCASSLAGQNTEAFFGQGTRLTVV.

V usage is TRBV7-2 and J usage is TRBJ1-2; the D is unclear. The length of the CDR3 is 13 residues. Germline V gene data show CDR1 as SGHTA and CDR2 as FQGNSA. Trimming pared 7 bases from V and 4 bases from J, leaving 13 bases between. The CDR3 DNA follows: TGTGCCAGCACCAGCGATTTGCTCTATGGCTACACCTTC. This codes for CASTSDLLYGYTF.

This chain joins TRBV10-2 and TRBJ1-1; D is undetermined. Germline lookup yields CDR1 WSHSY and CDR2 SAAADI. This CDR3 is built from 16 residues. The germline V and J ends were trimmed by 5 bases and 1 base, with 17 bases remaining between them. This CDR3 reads CASSQRSGFRNTEAFF. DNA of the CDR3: TGCGCCAGCAGTCAACGAAGCGGATTTCGGAACACTGAAGCTTTCTTT.

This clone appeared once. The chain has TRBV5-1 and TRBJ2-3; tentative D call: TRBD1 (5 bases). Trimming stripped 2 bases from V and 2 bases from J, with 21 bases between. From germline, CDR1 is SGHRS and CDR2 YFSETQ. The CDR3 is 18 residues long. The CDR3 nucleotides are TGCGCCAGCAGCTTCCGGACACCGAATCTACCAAACACAGATACGCAGTATTTT. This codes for CASSFRTPNLPNTDTQYF.

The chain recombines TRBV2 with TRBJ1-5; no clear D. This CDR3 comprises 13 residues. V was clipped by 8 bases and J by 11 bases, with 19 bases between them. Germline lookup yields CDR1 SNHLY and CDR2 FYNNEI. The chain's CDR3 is CASQAGRPGAQHF. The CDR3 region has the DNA TGTGCCAGCCAGGCAGGCCGTCCCGGGGCCCAGCATTTT. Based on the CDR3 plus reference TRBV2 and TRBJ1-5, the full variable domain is EPEVTQTPSHQVTQMGQEVILRCVPISNHLYFYWYRQILGQKVEFLVSFYNNEISEKSEIFDDQFSVERPDGSNFTLKIRSTKLEDSAMYFCASQAGRPGAQHFGDGTRLSIL.

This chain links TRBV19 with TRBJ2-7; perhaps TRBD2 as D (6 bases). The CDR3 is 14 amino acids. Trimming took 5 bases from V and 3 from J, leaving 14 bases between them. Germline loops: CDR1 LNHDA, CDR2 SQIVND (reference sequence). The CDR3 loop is CASSFRLENYEQYF. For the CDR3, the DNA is TGTGCCAGTAGTTTTAGACTAGAAAACTACGAGCAGTACTTC.

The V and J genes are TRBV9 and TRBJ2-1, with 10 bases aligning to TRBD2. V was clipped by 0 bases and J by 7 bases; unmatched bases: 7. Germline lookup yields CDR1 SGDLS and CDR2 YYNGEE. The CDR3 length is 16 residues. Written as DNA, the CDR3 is TGTGCCAGCAGCGTAGACGTAGCGGGGGGCCTGAATGAGCAGTTCTTC. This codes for CASSVDVAGGLNEQFF.

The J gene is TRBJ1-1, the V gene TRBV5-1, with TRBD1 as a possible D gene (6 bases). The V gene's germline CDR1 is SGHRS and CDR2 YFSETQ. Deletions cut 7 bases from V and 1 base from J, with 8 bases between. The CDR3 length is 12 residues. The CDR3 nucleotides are TGCGCCAGCTCACAGGGGAACACTGAAGCTTTCTTT. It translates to CASSQGNTEAFF.

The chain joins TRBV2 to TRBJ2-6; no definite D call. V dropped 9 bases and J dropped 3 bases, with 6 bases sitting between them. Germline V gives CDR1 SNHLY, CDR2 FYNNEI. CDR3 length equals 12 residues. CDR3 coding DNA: TGTGCCAGTGAGGATGGGGCCAACGTCCTGACTTTC. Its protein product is CASEDGANVLTF.

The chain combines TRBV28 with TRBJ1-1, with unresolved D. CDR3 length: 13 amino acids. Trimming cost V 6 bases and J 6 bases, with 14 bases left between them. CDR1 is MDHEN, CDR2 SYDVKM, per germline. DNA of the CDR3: TGTGCCAGCAGCCCCATGGATACGCCTGAAGCTTTCTTT. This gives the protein CASSPMDTPEAFF.

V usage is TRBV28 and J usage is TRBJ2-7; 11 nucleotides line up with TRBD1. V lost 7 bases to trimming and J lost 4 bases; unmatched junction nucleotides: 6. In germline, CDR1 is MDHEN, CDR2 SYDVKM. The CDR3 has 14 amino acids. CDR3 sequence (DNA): TGTGCCAGCACGGGACAGGGGGTACGGTACGAGCAGTACTTC. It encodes CASTGQGVRYEQYF.

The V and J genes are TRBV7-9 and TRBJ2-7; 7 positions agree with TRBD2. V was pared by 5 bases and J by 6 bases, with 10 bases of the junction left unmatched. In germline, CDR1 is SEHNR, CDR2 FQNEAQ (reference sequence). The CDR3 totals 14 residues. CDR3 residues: CASSLSPGGSEQYF. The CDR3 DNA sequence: TGTGCCAGCAGCCTCTCCCCCGGGGGGTCCGAGCAGTACTTC.

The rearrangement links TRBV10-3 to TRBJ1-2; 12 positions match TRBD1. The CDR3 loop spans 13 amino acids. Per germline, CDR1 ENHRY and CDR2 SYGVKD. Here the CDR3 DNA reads TGTCCCCCGGGACAGGGGGCTTGTGTGGGCTACACCTTC. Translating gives CPPGQGACVGYTF.

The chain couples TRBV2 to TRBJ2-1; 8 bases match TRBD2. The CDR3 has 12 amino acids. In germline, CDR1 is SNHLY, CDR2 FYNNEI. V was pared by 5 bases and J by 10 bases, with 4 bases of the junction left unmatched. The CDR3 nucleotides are TGTGCCAGCAGTAGCGGGAGTATAGAGCAGTTCTTC. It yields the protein CASSSGSIEQFF. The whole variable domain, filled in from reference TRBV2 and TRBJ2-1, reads EPEVTQTPSHQVTQMGQEVILRCVPISNHLYFYWYRQILGQKVEFLVSFYNNEISEKSEIFDDQFSVERPDGSNFTLKIRSTKLEDSAMYFCASSSGSIEQFFGPGTRLTVL.

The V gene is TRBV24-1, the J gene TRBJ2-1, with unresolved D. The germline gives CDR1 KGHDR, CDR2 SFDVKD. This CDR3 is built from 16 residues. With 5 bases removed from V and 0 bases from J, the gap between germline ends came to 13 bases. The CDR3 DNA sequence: TGTGCCACCAGTGGTGGGTTTGTCGGCTCCTACAATGAGCAGTTCTTC. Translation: CATSGGFVGSYNEQFF.

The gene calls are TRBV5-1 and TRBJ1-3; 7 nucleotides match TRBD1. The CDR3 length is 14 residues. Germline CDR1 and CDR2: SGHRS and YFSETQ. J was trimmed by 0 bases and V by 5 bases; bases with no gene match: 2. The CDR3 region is CASRSGGSGNTIYF. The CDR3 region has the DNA TGCGCCAGCAGATCAGGGGGCTCTGGAAACACCATATATTTT.

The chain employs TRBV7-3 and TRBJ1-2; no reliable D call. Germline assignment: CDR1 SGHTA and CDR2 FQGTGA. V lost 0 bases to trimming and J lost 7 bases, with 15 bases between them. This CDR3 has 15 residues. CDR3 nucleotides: TGTGCCAGCAGCTTAACGCCCCGACTTTTTGGTGGCTACACCTTC. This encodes CASSLTPRLFGGYTF.

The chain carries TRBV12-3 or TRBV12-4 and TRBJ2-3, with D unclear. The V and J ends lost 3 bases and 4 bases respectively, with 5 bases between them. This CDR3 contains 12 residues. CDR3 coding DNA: TGTGCCAGCAGTTTTATGGCAGATACGCAGTATTTT. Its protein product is CASSFMADTQYF.

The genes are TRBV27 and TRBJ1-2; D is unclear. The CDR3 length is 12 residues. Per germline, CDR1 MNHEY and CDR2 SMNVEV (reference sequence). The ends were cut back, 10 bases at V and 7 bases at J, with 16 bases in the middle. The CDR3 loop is CATMIDRGGYTF. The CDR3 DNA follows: TGTGCCACCATGATTGACCGGGGTGGCTACACCTTC.

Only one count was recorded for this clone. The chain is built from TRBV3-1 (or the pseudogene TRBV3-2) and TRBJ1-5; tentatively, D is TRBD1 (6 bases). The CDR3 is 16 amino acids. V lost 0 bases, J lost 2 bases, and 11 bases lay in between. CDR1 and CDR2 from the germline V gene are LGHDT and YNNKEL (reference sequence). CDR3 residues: CASSQDGGRGNQPQHF. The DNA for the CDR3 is TGTGCCAGCAGCCAAGATGGGGGCAGGGGCAATCAGCCCCAGCATTTT.

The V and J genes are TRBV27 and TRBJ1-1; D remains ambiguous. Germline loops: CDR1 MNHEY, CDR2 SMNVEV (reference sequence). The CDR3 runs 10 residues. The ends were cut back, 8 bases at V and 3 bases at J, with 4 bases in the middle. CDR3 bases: TGTGCCAGCGGTTACACTGAAGCTTTCTTT. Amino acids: CASGYTEAFF.

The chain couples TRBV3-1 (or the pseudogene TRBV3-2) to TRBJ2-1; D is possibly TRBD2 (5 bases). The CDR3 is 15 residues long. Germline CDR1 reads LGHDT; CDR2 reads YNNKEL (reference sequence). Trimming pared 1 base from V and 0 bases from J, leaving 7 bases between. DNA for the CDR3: TGTGCCAGCAGCCAAGGAGGGAACTCCTACAATGAGCAGTTCTTC. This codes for CASSQGGNSYNEQFF.

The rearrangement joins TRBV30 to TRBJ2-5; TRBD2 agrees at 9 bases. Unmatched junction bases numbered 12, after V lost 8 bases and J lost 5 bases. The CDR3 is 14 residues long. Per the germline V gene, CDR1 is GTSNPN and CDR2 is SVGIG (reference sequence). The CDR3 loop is CAGAPAGGGETQYF. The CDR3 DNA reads TGTGCCGGAGCGCCAGCGGGGGGTGGGGAGACCCAGTACTTC.

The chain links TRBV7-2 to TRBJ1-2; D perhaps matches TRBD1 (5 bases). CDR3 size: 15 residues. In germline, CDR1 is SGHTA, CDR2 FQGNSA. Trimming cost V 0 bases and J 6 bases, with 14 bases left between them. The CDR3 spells CASSLARAGGNGYTF. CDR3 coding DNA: TGTGCCAGCAGCTTAGCCAGGGCCGGAGGGAATGGCTACACCTTC.

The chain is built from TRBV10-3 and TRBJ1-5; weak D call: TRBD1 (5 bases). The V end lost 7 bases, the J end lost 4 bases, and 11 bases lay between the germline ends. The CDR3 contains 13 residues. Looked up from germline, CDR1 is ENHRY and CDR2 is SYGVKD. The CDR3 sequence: CAITAGGNQPQHF. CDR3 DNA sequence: TGTGCCATCACCGCCGGGGGAAATCAGCCCCAGCATTTT.